The 16 T cell receptor beta chains reported below all come from one sample, sequenced in a study of cytomegalovirus exposure and HLA in healthy donors. Amplification used 60 Vbeta primers and 13 Jbeta primers. This table comes from immunoSEQ multiplex PCR, and its TCRdb copy is limited to in-frame clones, with some not included. Of around 200,000 clones listed, less than 90% are singletons. Sequenced sample: PBMCs. The receptors shown here come from a man aged 45-65 years in good health and CMV-seronegative.

This chain connects TRBV9 to TRBJ2-1; D perhaps matches TRBD2 (6 bases). Trimming left V 0 bases short and J 5 bases short, with 12 bases between. Germline V gene sequence: CDR1 SGDLS, CDR2 YYNGEE. The CDR3 has 15 amino acids. CDR3 coding DNA: TGTGCCAGCAGCGTAGACGGGAGTAATCACAATGAGCAGTTCTTC. Protein sequence: CASSVDGSNHNEQFF.

This clone was counted once. V gene TRBV6-5 combines with J gene TRBJ1-2, with 9 bases identical to TRBD1. J lost 7 bases, V lost 6 bases, and 6 bases had no gene match. The germline V gene encodes CDR1 MNHEY and CDR2 SVGAGI. This CDR3 contains 13 residues. CDR3 in DNA: TGTGCCAGCAGGGTAACAGGGGGCCGTGGCTACACCTTC. This encodes CASRVTGGRGYTF.

The rearrangement joins TRBV7-2 to TRBJ2-3; 8 bases map to TRBD2. The ends lost 1 base at V and 6 bases at J; junction bases unmatched: 12. The CDR3 consists of 17 residues. Germline CDR1 and CDR2: SGHTA and FQGNSA. In DNA, the CDR3 is TGTGCCAGCAGCTTAGGAGGGGGAGCGGTAGCGGGGGATACGCAGTATTTT. Residues: CASSLGGGAVAGDTQYF.

J is TRBJ2-4 and V is TRBV7-9; 8 bases map to TRBD2. V lost 0 bases and J lost 3; bases outside the gene matches: 4. Germline values: CDR1 SEHNR, CDR2 FQNEAQ (reference sequence). The CDR3 runs 16 residues. The CDR3 sequence: CASSLAGGGIKNIQYF. In DNA, the CDR3 is TGTGCCAGCAGCTTAGCCGGGGGGGGTATCAAAAACATTCAGTACTTC.

The chain recombines TRBV9 with TRBJ2-1; 9 bases are a match to TRBD2. CDR3 size: 16 residues. Germline V gene sequence: CDR1 SGDLS, CDR2 YYNGEE. V trimming: 3 bases; J trimming: 6 bases; junction bases outside the gene matches: 10. Here the CDR3 reads CASSEIAGVSANEQFF. The CDR3 DNA is TGTGCCAGCAGCGAGATAGCGGGAGTCTCGGCCAATGAGCAGTTCTTC.

This clone occurred once. V usage is TRBV6-5 and J usage is TRBJ2-2, with a weak D call TRBD2 (5 bases). CDR3 length equals 16 residues. The ends were cut back, 2 bases at V and 4 bases at J, with 14 bases in the middle. The V gene's germline CDR1 is MNHEY and CDR2 SVGAGI. CDR3 nucleotides: TGTGCCAGCAGTTACGACGGGATAGGGATCACCGGGGAGCTGTTTTTT. Translating it yields CASSYDGIGITGELFF.

The genes are TRBV7-9 and TRBJ1-1, with D maybe TRBD1 (5 bases). There are 16 residues in the CDR3. V was trimmed by 1 base and J by 4 bases, leaving 16 bases between them. Germline lookup yields CDR1 SEHNR and CDR2 FQNEAQ (reference sequence). CDR3 sequence reads: CASSLGRAQASTEAFF. The CDR3 DNA reads as TGTGCCAGCAGCTTAGGCAGGGCTCAGGCTAGCACTGAAGCTTTCTTT.

For this clone: The same CDR3 also results from other DNA sequences found in this sample. The genes are TRBV19 and TRBJ2-7; D not resolved. The germline V gene has CDR1 LNHDA and CDR2 SQIVND (reference sequence). The V and J ends lost 0 bases and 4 bases respectively, with 7 bases between them. The CDR3 has 13 amino acids. The CDR3 here is CASSIDRSYEQYF. DNA for the CDR3: TGTGCCAGTAGTATAGACCGGAGTTACGAGCAGTACTTC.

The CDR3 is CASSKRGQVYSNQPQHF. The CDR3, as DNA: TGTGCCAGTAGTAAGCGGGGACAGGTTTATAGCAATCAGCCCCAGCATTTT. The rearrangement uses TRBV19 and TRBJ1-5, with TRBD1 matching over 8 bases. This CDR3 is built from 17 residues. Looked up from germline, CDR1 is LNHDA and CDR2 is SQIVND (reference sequence). Trimming removed 4 bases from V and 0 bases from J; junction bases left unmatched: 8. The full variable domain, completed using reference TRBV19 and TRBJ1-5, is DGGITQSPKYLFRKEGQNVTLSCEQNLNHDAMYWYRQDPGQGLRLIYYSQIVNDFQKGDIAEGYSVSREKKESFPLTVTSAQKNPTAFYLCASSKRGQVYSNQPQHFGDGTRLSIL.

This rearrangement joins TRBV6-4 to TRBJ1-1, with unresolved D. This CDR3 is built from 12 residues. Trimming removed 6 bases from V and 7 bases from J, with 12 bases in between. CDR1 is MRHNA, CDR2 SNTAGT, per germline. The CDR3 DNA follows: TGTGCCAGCAGAGGCCAGGCCGGTGAAGCTTTCTTT. Translation: CASRGQAGEAFF.

This clone was found once. The rearrangement links TRBV19 to TRBJ1-3, with D unresolved. Germline lookup yields CDR1 LNHDA and CDR2 SQIVND (reference sequence). CDR3 length: 14 residues. Trimming left V 5 bases short and J 5 bases short, with 13 bases between. CDR3 in DNA: TGTGCCAGTAGTTTCCAGGCTTGGAGAAACACCATATATTTT. Its protein product is CASSFQAWRNTIYF.

In regard to this clone: Other DNA variants within this sample encode the same CDR3. The CDR3 loop is CASSPGGGPGYTF. CDR3 nucleotides: TGTGCCAGCTCACCAGGGGGAGGGCCAGGCTACACCTTC. The rearrangement links TRBV18 to TRBJ1-2; TRBD1 is a possible D gene (5 bases). The CDR3 sequence is 13 residues long. V was trimmed by 2 bases and J by 8 bases, leaving 12 bases between them. Germline CDR1 KGHSH, CDR2 LQKENI.

The chain employs TRBV6-6 and TRBJ1-4, with 8 positions matching TRBD1. The CDR3 loop spans 14 amino acids. Germline CDR1 is MNHNY and CDR2 is SVGAGI (reference sequence). V was clipped by 7 bases and J by 7 bases; unmatched bases: 8. The CDR3 sequence: CASKTGEPSEKLFF. In DNA form, the CDR3 reads TGTGCCAGCAAGACAGGGGAGCCTAGTGAAAAACTGTTTTTT.

J is TRBJ1-2 and V is TRBV6-7; 9 bases fit TRBD1. TRBV6-7 is an ORF; its function is uncertain. The CDR3 has 16 amino acids. J gave up 4 bases and V 3 bases, and 9 bases lay outside the gene matches. CDR3 DNA sequence: TGTGCCAGCAGTTATCCTACAGGGGGCGCAGCCTATGGCTACACCTTC. The encoded protein is CASSYPTGGAAYGYTF.

In this sample, this clone turned up once. V is TRBV11-2 and J is TRBJ1-1; D is perhaps TRBD1 (5 bases). The germline CDR1 and CDR2 sequences are SGHAT and FQNNGV. CDR3 length: 15 amino acids. V lost 5 bases and J lost 4, with 17 bases in between. The CDR3 here is CASSPEGGVGTEAFF. CDR3 nucleotides: TGTGCCAGCAGCCCGGAGGGAGGGGTCGGCACTGAAGCTTTCTTT. Full variable domain (rest looked up from reference TRBV11-2 and TRBJ1-1): EAGVAQSPRYKIIEKRQSVAFWCNPISGHATLYWYQQILGQGPKLLIQFQNNGVVDDSQLPKDRFSAERLKGVDSTLKIQPAKLEDSAVYLCASSPEGGVGTEAFFGQGTRLTVV.

CDR3: CASSLEGYEQYF. CDR3 nucleotide sequence: TGTGCCAGCAGTTTAGAGGGATACGAGCAGTACTTC. The chain has TRBV28 and TRBJ2-7, with D perhaps TRBD2 (5 bases). CDR1 MDHEN and CDR2 SYDVKM come from the germline V gene. The CDR3 extends over 12 amino acids. V shed 2 bases and J shed 4 bases, with 6 bases lying between them.